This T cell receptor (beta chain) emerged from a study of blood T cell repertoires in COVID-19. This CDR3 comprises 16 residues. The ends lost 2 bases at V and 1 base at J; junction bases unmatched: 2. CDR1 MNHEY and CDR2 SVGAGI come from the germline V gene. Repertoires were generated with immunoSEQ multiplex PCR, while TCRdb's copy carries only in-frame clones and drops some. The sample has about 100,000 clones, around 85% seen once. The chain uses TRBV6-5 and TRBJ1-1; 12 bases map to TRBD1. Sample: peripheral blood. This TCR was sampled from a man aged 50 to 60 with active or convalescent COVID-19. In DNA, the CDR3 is TGTGCCAGCAGTTACCTGGGACAGGGGGCGAACACTGAAGCTTTCTTT. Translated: CASSYLGQGANTEAFF.